The TCR beta chain under discussion was sequenced for a study of low-dose radiotherapy and immunotherapy resistance in tumors. For the study at large: Per fraction, Cohort 1 was given 0.5 Gy every 2 weeks, for a total of 6.5 Gy.

At least ten counts were recorded for this clonotype. Time point defined: before trial treatment. The length of the CDR3 is 13 residues. Germline V gene lookup returns CDR1 DFQATT and CDR2 SNEGSKA (reference sequence). First-strand cDNA relied on TRAV- and TRBV-specific primers spanning alpha and beta chains. For amplifying TCRs, the PCR ran for approximately 18 cycles with Phusion, which was used together with a constant-region primer and the adapter on the V primers. MiXCR, run by TCRdb on the reads, gives a single entry per CDR3 protein. The data hold about 64,000 distinct CDR3 sequences, with about 30% observed a single time.

The clonotype was recovered from a male donor with rectosigmoid adenocarcinoma. V usage is TRBV20-1 and J usage is TRBJ1-2; 8 bases are shared with TRBD1. This specimen was PBMCs, taken before treatment. The CDR3 bases are TGCGGAGGTGGACAGGGCTTTAACTATGGCTACACCTTC. Residues: CGGGQGFNYGYTF.